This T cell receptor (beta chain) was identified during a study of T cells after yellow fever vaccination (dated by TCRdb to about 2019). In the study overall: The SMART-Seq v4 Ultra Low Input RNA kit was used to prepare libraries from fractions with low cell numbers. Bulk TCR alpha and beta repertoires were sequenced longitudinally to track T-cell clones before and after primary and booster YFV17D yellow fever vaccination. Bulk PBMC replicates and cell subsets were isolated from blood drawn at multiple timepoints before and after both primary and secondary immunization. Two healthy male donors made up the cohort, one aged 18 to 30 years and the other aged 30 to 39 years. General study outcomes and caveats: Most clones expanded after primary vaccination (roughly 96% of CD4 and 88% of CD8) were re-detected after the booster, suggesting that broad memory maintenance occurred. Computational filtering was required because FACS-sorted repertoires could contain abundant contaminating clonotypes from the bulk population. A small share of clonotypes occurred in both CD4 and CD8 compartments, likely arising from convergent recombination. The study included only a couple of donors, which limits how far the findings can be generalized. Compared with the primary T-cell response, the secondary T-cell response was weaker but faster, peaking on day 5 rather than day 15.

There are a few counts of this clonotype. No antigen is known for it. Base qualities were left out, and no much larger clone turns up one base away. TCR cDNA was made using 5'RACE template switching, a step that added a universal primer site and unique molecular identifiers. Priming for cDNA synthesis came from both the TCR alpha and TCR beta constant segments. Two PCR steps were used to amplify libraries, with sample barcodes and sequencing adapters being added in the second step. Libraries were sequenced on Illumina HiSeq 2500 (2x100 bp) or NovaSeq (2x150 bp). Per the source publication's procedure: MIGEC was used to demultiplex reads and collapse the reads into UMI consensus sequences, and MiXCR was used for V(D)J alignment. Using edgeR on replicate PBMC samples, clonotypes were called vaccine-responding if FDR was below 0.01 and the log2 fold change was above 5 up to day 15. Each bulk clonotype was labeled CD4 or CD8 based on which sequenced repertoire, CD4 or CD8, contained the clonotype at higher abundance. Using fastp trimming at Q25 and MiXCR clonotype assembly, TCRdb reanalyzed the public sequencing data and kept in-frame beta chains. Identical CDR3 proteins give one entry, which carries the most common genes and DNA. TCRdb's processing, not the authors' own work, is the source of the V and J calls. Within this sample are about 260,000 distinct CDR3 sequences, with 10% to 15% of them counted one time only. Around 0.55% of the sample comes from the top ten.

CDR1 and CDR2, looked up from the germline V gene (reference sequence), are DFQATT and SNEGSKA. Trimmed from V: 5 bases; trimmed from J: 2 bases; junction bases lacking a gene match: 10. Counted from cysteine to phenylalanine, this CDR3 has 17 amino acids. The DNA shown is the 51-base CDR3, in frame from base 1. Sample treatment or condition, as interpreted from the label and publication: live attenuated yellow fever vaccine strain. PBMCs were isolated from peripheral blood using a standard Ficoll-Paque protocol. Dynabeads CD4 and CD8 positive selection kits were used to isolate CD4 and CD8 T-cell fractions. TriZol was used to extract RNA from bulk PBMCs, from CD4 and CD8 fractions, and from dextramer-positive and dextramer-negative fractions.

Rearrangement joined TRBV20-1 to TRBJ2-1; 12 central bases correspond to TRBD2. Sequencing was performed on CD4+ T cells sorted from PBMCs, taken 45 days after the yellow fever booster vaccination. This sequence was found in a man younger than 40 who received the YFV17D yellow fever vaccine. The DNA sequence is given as TGCAGTGCTCCGGGACCGAGGACTAGCGGGGCCTACAATGAGCAGTTCTTC. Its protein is CSAPGPRTSGAYNEQFF.